The clone carrying this TCR beta chain was recorded at least ten times. The antigen remains unidentified. The data were obtained in a study of early T cells in non-severe SARS-CoV-2 infection. Study-level results: Missing private and CD4 specificities, VDJdb matching favored anti-spike CD8 responses.

Trimming pared 5 bases from V and 3 bases from J, leaving 13 bases between. The V gene's germline CDR1 is SGHTA and CDR2 FQGNSA. The CDR3 loop spans 15 amino acids. Unique molecular identifiers tagged individual cDNA molecules. TCRdb re-called the 5' RACE reads through MiXCR, storing one row per CDR3 protein. The sample holds tens of thousands of distinct CDR3 sequences, 13% seen once. This chain uses TRBV7-2 with TRBJ2-2; tentatively, D is TRBD1 (5 bases). The sequence was collected from an adult who was a healthcare worker with PCR-confirmed SARS-CoV-2 infection or an uninfected control (not recorded which). The sample taken for sequencing was whole blood. CDR3 in DNA: TGTGCCAGCAGCAGGGCAGGGTCCCACACCGGGGAGCTGTTTTTT. Translating it yields CASSRAGSHTGELFF.